The 23 T cell receptor beta chains below all came from one sample that was sequenced in a study of control samples from healthy donors and cancer patients. The table came from immunoSEQ multiplex PCR; TCRdb's copy has only in-frame clones and leaves some out. This sample has roughly 450,000 clones, with approximately 90% found just once. Sample: PBMCs. The receptors come from a middle-aged man with head and neck cancer.

The chain's CDR3 is CASKGVAGDFTGELFF. The DNA for the CDR3 is TGTGCCAGCAAAGGGGTAGCGGGAGATTTCACCGGGGAGCTGTTTTTT. This chain joins TRBV28 and TRBJ2-2, with TRBD2 matching 9 bases. V lost 7 bases to trimming and J lost 4 bases; unmatched junction nucleotides: 10. The CDR3 sequence is 16 residues long. CDR1 is MDHEN, CDR2 SYDVKM, per germline.

The genes are TRBV7-3 and TRBJ2-1; TRBD1 matches at 8 bases. J was trimmed by 3 bases and V by 0 bases; bases with no gene match: 4. Germline V gives CDR1 SGHTA, CDR2 FQGTGA. The CDR3 contains 16 residues. CDR3: CASSLTGQAIYNEQFF. CDR3 coding DNA: TGTGCCAGCAGCTTAACGGGACAGGCAATCTACAATGAGCAGTTCTTC.

The rearrangement joins TRBV7-9 to TRBJ2-5; D gene uncertain. Between the trimmed V and J ends, which lost 7 bases and 1 base, there was a span of 7 bases. This CDR3 is 12 amino acids long. CDR1 is SEHNR and CDR2 is FQNEAQ in the germline V gene (reference sequence). CDR3 region: CASNLAQETQYF. As DNA, the CDR3 is TGTGCCAGCAATCTCGCCCAAGAGACCCAGTACTTC.

This chain links TRBV6-6 with TRBJ1-1, with 10 bases identical to TRBD1. The CDR3 loop spans 14 amino acids. Germline assignment: CDR1 MNHNY and CDR2 SVGAGI (reference sequence). Losses at the gene ends were 3 bases for V and 7 bases for J; bases not matched to a gene: 5. CDR3 region: CASSYYRTGGEAFF. CDR3 nucleotides: TGTGCCAGCAGTTATTATCGGACAGGGGGTGAAGCTTTCTTT.

This clone was observed once. The J gene is TRBJ2-1, the V gene TRBV9, with 11 bases matching TRBD1. Trimming took 3 bases from V and 6 from J; bases not matched to a gene: 8. The germline V gene has CDR1 SGDLS and CDR2 YYNGEE. The CDR3 runs 16 residues. In DNA form, the CDR3 reads TGTGCCAGCAGCGCTTGGACAGGGGGCAGGGTCAATGAGCAGTTCTTC. Translated: CASSAWTGGRVNEQFF.

The chain employs TRBV19 and TRBJ1-1; D not resolved. Trimming shortened V by 4 bases and J by 4 bases, and 10 bases separated the two germline ends. This CDR3 has 13 amino acids. CDR1 and CDR2 (germline): LNHDA, SQIVND (reference sequence). CDR3 amino acids: CASSTQVFTEAFF. In DNA, the CDR3 is TGTGCCAGTAGTACCCAGGTTTTCACTGAAGCTTTCTTT.

This clone has only one observation. The chain recombines TRBV11-1 with TRBJ2-1, with 9 positions matching TRBD2. The CDR3 is 15 amino acids. Germline lookup yields CDR1 SGHAT and CDR2 FQDESV (reference sequence). J gave up 4 bases and V 3 bases, and 4 bases lay outside the gene matches. The CDR3 region is CASSFRAGGYNEQFF. The CDR3 DNA is TGTGCCAGCAGCTTTAGGGCGGGGGGGTACAATGAGCAGTTCTTC.

V is TRBV4-2 and J is TRBJ2-7; D gene unclear. The CDR3 loop spans 13 amino acids. V lost 0 bases and J 3 bases, leaving 6 bases between the germline ends. CDR1 is LGHNA, CDR2 YNFKEQ, per germline. CDR3: CASSQDLGYEQYF. CDR3 bases: TGTGCCAGCAGCCAAGATTTGGGCTACGAGCAGTACTTC.

This clone has a single count. The J gene is TRBJ2-1, the V gene TRBV5-6, with D unresolved. The germline gives CDR1 SGHDT, CDR2 YYEEEE. The CDR3 is made up of 13 amino acids. The germline V and J ends were trimmed by 0 bases and 5 bases, with 6 bases remaining between them. The CDR3 here is CASSLVQNNEQFF. The DNA of the CDR3 is TGTGCCAGCAGCTTGGTGCAGAACAATGAGCAGTTCTTC. The full variable domain, in which reference TRBV5-6 and TRBJ2-1 provide the parts outside the CDR3, is DAGVTQSPTHLIKTRGQQVTLRCSPKSGHDTVSWYQQALGQGPQFIFQYYEEEERQRGNFPDRFSGHQFPNYSSELNVNALLLGDSALYLCASSLVQNNEQFFGPGTRLTVL.

The chain is built from TRBV25-1 and TRBJ1-1; TRBD1 aligns across 9 bases. The germline V gene encodes CDR1 MGHDK and CDR2 SYGVNS. CDR3 length equals 13 residues. V shed 7 bases, J shed 8 bases, and the junction held 8 bases outside the gene matches. CDR3 DNA: TGTGCCAGCACCACGTGGACAGGGGAGGAAGCTTTCTTT. It translates to CASTTWTGEEAFF.

The chain combines TRBV12-5 with TRBJ2-2; tentative D call: TRBD2 (6 bases). The germline CDR1 and CDR2 sequences are LGHNT and FRNRAP. This CDR3 region has 15 residues. V was shortened by 1 base and J by 8 bases, with 14 bases between the two germline ends. CDR3 DNA: TGTGCTAGTGGTTTGGGGAGGGACGCAGCGGGGGAGCTGTTTTTT. This encodes CASGLGRDAAGELFF. The variable domain in full, completed from reference TRBV12-5 and TRBJ2-2, reads DARVTQTPRHKVTEMGQEVTMRCQPILGHNTVFWYRQTMMQGLELLAYFRNRAPLDDSGMPKDRFSAEMPDATLATLKIQPSEPRDSAVYFCASGLGRDAAGELFFGEGSRLTVL.

The DNA of the CDR3 is TGCGCCAGCAGCCAAGAGGGGACAGGGGAAGGGGAAAAACTGTTTTTT. It is translated as CASSQEGTGEGEKLFF. The chain couples TRBV4-3 to TRBJ1-4, with TRBD1 identical over 10 bases. Unmatched junction bases numbered 6, after V lost 0 bases and J lost 8 bases. Germline assignment: CDR1 LGHNA and CDR2 YSLEER. The CDR3 totals 16 residues.

This clone was observed once. This rearrangement joins TRBV6-5 to TRBJ2-2; D gene unclear. This CDR3 region has 16 residues. Germline-derived CDR1 and CDR2 are MNHEY and SVGAGI. The V gene lost 0 bases and the J gene lost 2 bases, with 10 bases spanning the gap. The CDR3 loop is CASSYSSRSNTGELFF. CDR3 coding DNA: TGTGCCAGCAGTTACTCTAGCCGTTCTAACACCGGGGAGCTGTTTTTT.

The J gene is TRBJ2-7, the V gene TRBV7-8; TRBD2 aligns across 9 bases. Germline V gene sequence: CDR1 SGHVS, CDR2 FQNEAQ. The J segment lost 7 bases and the V segment lost 3 bases, leaving 13 bases of the junction unmatched. This CDR3 has 16 amino acids. CDR3 DNA: TGTGCCAGCAGCTTCCCAGGCGGGAGGGCGGTGAGAGAGCAGTACTTC. Its translation: CASSFPGGRAVREQYF.

The J gene is TRBJ2-7, the V gene TRBV5-1; D ambiguous. This CDR3 is built from 12 residues. In germline, CDR1 is SGHRS, CDR2 YFSETQ. Between the trimmed V and J ends, which lost 4 bases and 3 bases, there was a span of 8 bases. The CDR3, as DNA: TGCGCCAGCAGCCCCCGTGGCTACGAGCAGTACTTC. This gives the protein CASSPRGYEQYF.

The V and J genes are TRBV28 and TRBJ1-5; maybe TRBD1 (5 bases). Trimming left V 0 bases short and J 3 bases short, with 12 bases between. In germline, CDR1 is MDHEN, CDR2 SYDVKM. This CDR3 region has 16 residues. The CDR3 region has the DNA TGTGCCAGCAGTTTATGGGGACCCCAAGACAATCAGCCCCAGCATTTT. Amino acid sequence: CASSLWGPQDNQPQHF.

CDR3 region: CASSQYRDPNTGELFF. CDR3 coding DNA: TGTGCCAGCAGTCAGTACCGGGACCCTAACACCGGGGAGCTGTTTTTT. The chain joins TRBV28 to TRBJ2-2; D may be TRBD1 or TRBD2 (5 bases each). The CDR3 is made up of 16 amino acids. Looked up from germline, CDR1 is MDHEN and CDR2 is SYDVKM. V gave up 5 bases and J gave up 2 bases, with 15 bases separating them.

This chain connects TRBV10-3 to TRBJ2-7; D call uncertain. The CDR3 has 13 amino acids. Germline V CDR1 and CDR2: ENHRY, SYGVKD. Trimming cost V 2 bases and J 7 bases, with 12 bases left between them. CDR3 amino acids: CAISEGRTEEQYF. The CDR3, as DNA: TGTGCCATCAGTGAGGGACGGACCGAAGAGCAGTACTTC.

The V and J genes are TRBV5-1 and TRBJ1-4; TRBD1 is a possible D gene (5 bases). In germline, CDR1 is SGHRS, CDR2 YFSETQ. With 4 bases removed from V and 0 bases from J, the gap between germline ends came to 10 bases. This CDR3 is built from 15 residues. The CDR3 is CASSLAGPTNEKLFF. The DNA of the CDR3 is TGCGCCAGCAGCCTTGCGGGGCCAACTAATGAAAAACTGTTTTTT. The full variable domain, with the rest looked up from reference TRBV5-1 and TRBJ1-4, is KAGVTQTPRYLIKTRGQQVTLSCSPISGHRSVSWYQQTPGQGLQFLFEYFSETQRNKGNFPGRFSGRQFSNSRSEMNVSTLELGDSALYLCASSLAGPTNEKLFFGSGTQLSVL.

J is TRBJ1-1 and V is TRBV11-2; D is unresolved. CDR3 length: 14 amino acids. Germline CDR1 is SGHAT and CDR2 is FQNNGV. Trimming took 1 base from V and 1 from J, leaving 7 bases between them. The CDR3 loop is CASSLGLPNTEAFF. The CDR3 nucleotides read TGTGCCAGCAGCTTAGGGCTTCCGAACACTGAAGCTTTCTTT.

The chain joins TRBV11-2 to TRBJ2-1, with D perhaps matching TRBD2 (5 bases). The CDR3 is made up of 15 amino acids. Trimming pared 3 bases from V and 0 bases from J, leaving 9 bases between. The germline V gene encodes CDR1 SGHAT and CDR2 FQNNGV. The CDR3 region has the DNA TGTGCCAGCAGCTTTGGGAGTTACTCCTACAATGAGCAGTTCTTC. Translation: CASSFGSYSYNEQFF. The variable domain in full, with the rest retrieved from reference TRBV11-2 and TRBJ2-1, is EAGVAQSPRYKIIEKRQSVAFWCNPISGHATLYWYQQILGQGPKLLIQFQNNGVVDDSQLPKDRFSAERLKGVDSTLKIQPAKLEDSAVYLCASSFGSYSYNEQFFGPGTRLTVL.

This chain connects TRBV9 to TRBJ2-7, with D possibly being TRBD1 or TRBD2 (5 bases each). Germline V gene data show CDR1 as SGDLS and CDR2 as YYNGEE. V shed 3 bases and J shed 3 bases, with 10 bases lying between them. This CDR3 is 13 amino acids long. CDR3 bases: TGTGCCAGCAGCGCCGGGACGGACTACGAGCAGTACTTC. Translating gives CASSAGTDYEQYF.

V and J are TRBV2 and TRBJ2-3; D not resolved. CDR1 and CDR2 from the germline V gene are SNHLY and FYNNEI. V lost 6 bases, J lost 1 base, and 8 bases lay in between. There are 13 residues in the CDR3. Here the CDR3 DNA reads TGTGCCAGCAGGAACACGGGCACAGATACGCAGTATTTT. Translating it yields CASRNTGTDTQYF.